Detailed here is one TCR beta chain. Its target is unknown. As for the donors, each was a healthy bone marrow donor. It was with 60 Vbeta and 13 Jbeta primers that the PCR ran. TCRdb's copy holds only in-frame clones and misses some; the assay was immunoSEQ multiplex PCR. The table records more than 100,000 clones, 74% of them present only once. This sample was included in a study of cytomegalovirus exposure and HLA in healthy donors. Whole-study findings and limits: Reported findings show TCR beta sequences accurately forecast HLA-A and HLA-B alleles in most subjects.

Trimming left V 1 base short and J 8 bases short, with 11 bases between. This CDR3 spans 13 amino acids. Germline CDR1 is SGHNT and CDR2 is YYREEE (reference sequence). The chain is built from TRBV5-4 and TRBJ2-3, with D possibly matching TRBD2 (5 bases). The sequence came from a woman aged 45-65 years in good health and CMV-seropositive. The sample taken for sequencing was PBMCs. The CDR3 loop reads CASSLHGAGTQYF. The CDR3 DNA follows: TGTGCCAGCAGCTTGCACGGTGCGGGTACGCAGTATTTT.